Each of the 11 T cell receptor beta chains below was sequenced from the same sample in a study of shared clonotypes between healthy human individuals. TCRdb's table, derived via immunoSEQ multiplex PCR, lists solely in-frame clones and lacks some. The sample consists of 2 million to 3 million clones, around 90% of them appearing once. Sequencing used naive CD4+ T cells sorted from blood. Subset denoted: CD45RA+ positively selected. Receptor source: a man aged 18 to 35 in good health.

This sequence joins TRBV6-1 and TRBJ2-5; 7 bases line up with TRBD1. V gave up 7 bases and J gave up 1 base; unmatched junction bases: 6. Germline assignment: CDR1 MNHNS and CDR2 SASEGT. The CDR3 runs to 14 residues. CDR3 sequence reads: CASTGTDFQETQYF. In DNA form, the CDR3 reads TGTGCCAGCACCGGGACAGACTTCCAAGAGACCCAGTACTTC.

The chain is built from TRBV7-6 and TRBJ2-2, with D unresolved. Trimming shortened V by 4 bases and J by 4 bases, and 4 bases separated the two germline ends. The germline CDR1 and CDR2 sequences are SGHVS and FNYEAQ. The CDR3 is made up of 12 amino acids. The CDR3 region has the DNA TGTGCCAGCAGCTGGCTCACCGGGGAGCTGTTTTTT. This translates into CASSWLTGELFF.

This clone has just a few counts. CDR3 bases: TGTGCCAGCAGTTACCACCAACAGGGTACCATTCAGTACTTC. It is translated as CASSYHQQGTIQYF. The chain joins TRBV6-5 to TRBJ2-4; tentative D call: TRBD1 (6 bases). CDR3 length: 14 residues. Germline CDR1 reads MNHEY; CDR2 reads SVGAGI. Trimming removed 2 bases from V and 9 bases from J, with 14 bases in between.

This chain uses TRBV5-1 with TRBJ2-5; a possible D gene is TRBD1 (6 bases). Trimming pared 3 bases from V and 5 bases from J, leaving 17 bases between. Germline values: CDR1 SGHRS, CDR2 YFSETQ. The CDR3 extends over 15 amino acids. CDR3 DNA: TGCGCCAGCAGCTCCTCAGGGGCCGGTCGGGAGACCCAGTACTTC. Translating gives CASSSSGAGRETQYF. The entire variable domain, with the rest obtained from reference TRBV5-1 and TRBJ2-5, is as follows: KAGVTQTPRYLIKTRGQQVTLSCSPISGHRSVSWYQQTPGQGLQFLFEYFSETQRNKGNFPGRFSGRQFSNSRSEMNVSTLELGDSALYLCASSSSGAGRETQYFGPGTRLLVL.

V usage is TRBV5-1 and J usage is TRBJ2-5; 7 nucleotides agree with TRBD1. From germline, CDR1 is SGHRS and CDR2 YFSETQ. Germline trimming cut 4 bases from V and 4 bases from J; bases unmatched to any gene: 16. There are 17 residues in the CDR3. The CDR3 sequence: CASSKGSLKTGLETQYF. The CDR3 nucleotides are TGCGCCAGCAGCAAGGGGAGTCTGAAGACAGGGCTAGAGACCCAGTACTTC.

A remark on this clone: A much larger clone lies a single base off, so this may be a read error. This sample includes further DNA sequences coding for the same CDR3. CDR3 region: CASSLVSGANVLTF. CDR3 DNA sequence: TGCGCCAGCAGCTTGGTCTCTGGGGCCAACGTCCTGACTTTC. The gene calls are TRBV5-1 and TRBJ2-6; no reliable D call. Germline-derived CDR1 and CDR2 are SGHRS and YFSETQ. The CDR3 extends over 14 amino acids. The ends were cut back, 0 bases at V and 0 bases at J, with 1 base in the middle. Together with reference TRBV5-1 and TRBJ2-6, the CDR3 gives the full variable domain: KAGVTQTPRYLIKTRGQQVTLSCSPISGHRSVSWYQQTPGQGLQFLFEYFSETQRNKGNFPGRFSGRQFSNSRSEMNVSTLELGDSALYLCASSLVSGANVLTFGAGSRLTVL.

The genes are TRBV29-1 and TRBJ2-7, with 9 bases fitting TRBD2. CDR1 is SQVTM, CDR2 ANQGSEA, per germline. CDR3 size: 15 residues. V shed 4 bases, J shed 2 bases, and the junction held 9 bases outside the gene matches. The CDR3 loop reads CSVGYGLAGTYEQYF. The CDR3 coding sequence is TGCAGCGTTGGGTATGGCCTAGCGGGGACCTACGAGCAGTACTTC.

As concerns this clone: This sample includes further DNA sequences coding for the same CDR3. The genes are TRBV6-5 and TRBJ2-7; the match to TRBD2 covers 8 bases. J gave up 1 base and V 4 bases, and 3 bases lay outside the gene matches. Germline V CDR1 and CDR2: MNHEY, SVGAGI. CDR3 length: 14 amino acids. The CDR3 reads CASSLTSGSYEQYF. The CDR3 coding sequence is TGTGCCAGCAGTTTAACTAGCGGATCCTACGAGCAGTACTTC.

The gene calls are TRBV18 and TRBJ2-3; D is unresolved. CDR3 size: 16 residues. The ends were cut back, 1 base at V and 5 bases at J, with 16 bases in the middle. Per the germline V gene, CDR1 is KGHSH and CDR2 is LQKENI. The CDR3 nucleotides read TGTGCCAGCTCACCACGACTCCTAGGTAGAGAAGATACGCAGTATTTT. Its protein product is CASSPRLLGREDTQYF.

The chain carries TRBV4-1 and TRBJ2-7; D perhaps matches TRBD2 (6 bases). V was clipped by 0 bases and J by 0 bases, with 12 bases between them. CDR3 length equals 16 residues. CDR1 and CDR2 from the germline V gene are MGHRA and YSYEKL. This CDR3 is CASSQDEGRSSYEQYF. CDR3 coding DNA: TGCGCCAGCAGCCAAGATGAAGGGAGGAGCTCCTACGAGCAGTACTTC.

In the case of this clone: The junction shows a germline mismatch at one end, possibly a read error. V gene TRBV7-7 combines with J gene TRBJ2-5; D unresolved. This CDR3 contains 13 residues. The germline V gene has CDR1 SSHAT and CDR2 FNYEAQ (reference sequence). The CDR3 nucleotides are TGTGCTAGCACCCCAAACCCAGGAGAGACCCAGTACTTC. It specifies CASTPNPGETQYF.